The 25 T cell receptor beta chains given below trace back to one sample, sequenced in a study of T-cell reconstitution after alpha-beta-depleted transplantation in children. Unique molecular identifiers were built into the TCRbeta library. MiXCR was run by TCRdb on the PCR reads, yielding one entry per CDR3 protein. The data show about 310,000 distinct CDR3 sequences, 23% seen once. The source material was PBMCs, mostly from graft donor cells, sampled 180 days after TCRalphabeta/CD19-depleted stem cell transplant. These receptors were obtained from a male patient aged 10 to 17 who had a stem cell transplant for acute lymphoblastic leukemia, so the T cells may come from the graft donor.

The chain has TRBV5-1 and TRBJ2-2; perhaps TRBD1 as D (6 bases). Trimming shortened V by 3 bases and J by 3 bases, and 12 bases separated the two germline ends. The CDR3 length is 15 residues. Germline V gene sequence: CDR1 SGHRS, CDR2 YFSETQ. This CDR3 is CASSSLRTDTGELFF. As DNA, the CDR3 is TGCGCCAGCAGCTCCCTACGGACAGACACCGGGGAGCTGTTTTTT.

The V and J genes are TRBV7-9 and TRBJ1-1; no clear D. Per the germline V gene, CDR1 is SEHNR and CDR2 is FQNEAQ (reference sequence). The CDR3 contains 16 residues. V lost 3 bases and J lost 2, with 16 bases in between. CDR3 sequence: CASSLSNWAVNTEAFF. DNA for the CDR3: TGTGCCAGCAGCTTGAGTAACTGGGCCGTAAACACTGAAGCTTTCTTT.

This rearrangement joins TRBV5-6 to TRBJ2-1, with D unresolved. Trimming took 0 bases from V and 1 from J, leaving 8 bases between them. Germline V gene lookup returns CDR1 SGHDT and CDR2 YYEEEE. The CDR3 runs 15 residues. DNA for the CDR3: TGTGCCAGCAGCTTGGATGGACCGTCCTACAATGAGCAGTTCTTC. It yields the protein CASSLDGPSYNEQFF. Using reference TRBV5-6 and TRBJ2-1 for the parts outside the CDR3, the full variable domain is DAGVTQSPTHLIKTRGQQVTLRCSPKSGHDTVSWYQQALGQGPQFIFQYYEEEERQRGNFPDRFSGHQFPNYSSELNVNALLLGDSALYLCASSLDGPSYNEQFFGPGTRLTVL.

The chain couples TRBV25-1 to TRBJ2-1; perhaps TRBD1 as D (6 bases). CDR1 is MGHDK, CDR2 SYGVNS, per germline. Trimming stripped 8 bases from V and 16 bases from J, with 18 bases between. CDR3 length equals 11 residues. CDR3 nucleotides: TGTGCCAGCGAGACCGGGACATCTGTCTTCTTC. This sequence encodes CASETGTSVFF.

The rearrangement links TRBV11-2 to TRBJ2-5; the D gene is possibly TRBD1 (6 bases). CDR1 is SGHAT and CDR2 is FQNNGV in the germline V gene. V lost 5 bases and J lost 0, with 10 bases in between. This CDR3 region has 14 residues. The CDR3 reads CASSRTAYQETQYF. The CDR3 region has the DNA TGTGCCAGCAGCCGGACAGCTTACCAAGAGACCCAGTACTTC.

Here the CDR3 reads CASSAWVRRYEQYF. The CDR3, as DNA: TGTGCCAGCAGCGCGTGGGTGAGACGATACGAGCAGTACTTC. This chain links TRBV7-9 with TRBJ2-7; no reliable D call. The length of the CDR3 is 14 residues. The germline CDR1 and CDR2 sequences are SEHNR and FQNEAQ (reference sequence). The ends were cut back, 5 bases at V and 4 bases at J, with 15 bases in the middle. Variable domain in full (rest from reference TRBV7-9 and TRBJ2-7): DTGVSQNPRHKITKRGQNVTFRCDPISEHNRLYWYRQTLGQGPEFLTYFQNEAQLEKSRLLSDRFSAERPKGSFSTLEIQRTEQGDSAMYLCASSAWVRRYEQYFGPGTRLTVT.

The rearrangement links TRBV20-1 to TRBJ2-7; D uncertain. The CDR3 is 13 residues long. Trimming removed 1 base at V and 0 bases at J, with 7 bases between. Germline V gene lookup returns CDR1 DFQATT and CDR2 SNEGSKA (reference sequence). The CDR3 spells CSARVESSYEQYF. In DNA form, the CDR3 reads TGCAGTGCTAGAGTGGAGAGCTCCTACGAGCAGTACTTC.

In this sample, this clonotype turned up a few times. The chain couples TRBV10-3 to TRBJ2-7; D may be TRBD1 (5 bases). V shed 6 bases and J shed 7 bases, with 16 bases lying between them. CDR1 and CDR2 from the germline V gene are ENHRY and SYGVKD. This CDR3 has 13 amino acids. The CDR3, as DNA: TGTGCCATCAGCCAGGGCGTTGAGAGGGAGCAGTACTTC. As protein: CAISQGVEREQYF.

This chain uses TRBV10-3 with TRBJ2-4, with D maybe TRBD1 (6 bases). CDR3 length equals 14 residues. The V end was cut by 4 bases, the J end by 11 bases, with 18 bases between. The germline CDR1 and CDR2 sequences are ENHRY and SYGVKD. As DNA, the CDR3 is TGTGCCATCAGTGGGACAGAAGGGTTTGGGTTTCAGTACTTC. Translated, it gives CAISGTEGFGFQYF.

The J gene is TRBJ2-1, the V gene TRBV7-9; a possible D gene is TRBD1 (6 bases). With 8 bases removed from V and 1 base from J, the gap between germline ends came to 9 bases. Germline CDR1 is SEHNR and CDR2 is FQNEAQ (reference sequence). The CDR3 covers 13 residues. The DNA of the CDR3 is TGTGCCAGCGCCCAGGGGTCCTACAATGAGCAGTTCTTC. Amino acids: CASAQGSYNEQFF.

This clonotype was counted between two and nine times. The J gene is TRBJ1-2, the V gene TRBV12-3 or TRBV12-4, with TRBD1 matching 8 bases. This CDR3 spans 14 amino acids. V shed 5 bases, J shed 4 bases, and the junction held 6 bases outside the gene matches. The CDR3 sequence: CASSARGLGYGYTF. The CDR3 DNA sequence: TGTGCCAGCAGTGCCAGGGGGCTTGGCTATGGCTACACCTTC.

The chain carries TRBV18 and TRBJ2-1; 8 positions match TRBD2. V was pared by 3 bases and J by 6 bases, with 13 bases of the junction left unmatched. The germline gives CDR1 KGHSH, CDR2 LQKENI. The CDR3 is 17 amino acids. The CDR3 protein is CASSPPGMIAGLNEQFF. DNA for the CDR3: TGTGCCAGCTCACCGCCCGGAATGATAGCGGGACTCAATGAGCAGTTCTTC.

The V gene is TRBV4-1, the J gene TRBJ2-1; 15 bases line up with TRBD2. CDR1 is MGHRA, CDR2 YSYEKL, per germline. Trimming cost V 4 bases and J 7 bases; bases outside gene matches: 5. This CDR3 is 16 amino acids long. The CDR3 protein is CASSLWTSGRDNEQFF. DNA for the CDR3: TGCGCCAGCAGCCTTTGGACTAGCGGGAGGGATAATGAGCAGTTCTTC.

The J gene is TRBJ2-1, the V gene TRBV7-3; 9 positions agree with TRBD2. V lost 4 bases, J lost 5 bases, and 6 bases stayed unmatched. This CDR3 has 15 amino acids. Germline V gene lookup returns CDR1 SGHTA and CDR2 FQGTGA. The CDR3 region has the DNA TGTGCCAGCAGCTCCGCGGGACTAGCTAACAATGAGCAGTTCTTC. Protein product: CASSSAGLANNEQFF.

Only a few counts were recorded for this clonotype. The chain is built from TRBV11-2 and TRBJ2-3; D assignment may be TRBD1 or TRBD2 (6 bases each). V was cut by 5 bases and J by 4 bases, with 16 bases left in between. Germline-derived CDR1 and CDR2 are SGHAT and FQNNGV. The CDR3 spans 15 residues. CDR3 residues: CASSGPGAGADTQYF. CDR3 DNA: TGTGCCAGCAGCGGACCGGGAGCAGGGGCAGATACGCAGTATTTT. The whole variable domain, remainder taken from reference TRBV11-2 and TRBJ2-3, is EAGVAQSPRYKIIEKRQSVAFWCNPISGHATLYWYQQILGQGPKLLIQFQNNGVVDDSQLPKDRFSAERLKGVDSTLKIQPAKLEDSAVYLCASSGPGAGADTQYFGPGTRLTVL.

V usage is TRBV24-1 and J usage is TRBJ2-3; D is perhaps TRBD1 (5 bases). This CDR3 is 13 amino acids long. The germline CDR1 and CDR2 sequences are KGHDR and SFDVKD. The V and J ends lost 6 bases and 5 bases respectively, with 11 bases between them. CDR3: CATSSRVGDTQYF. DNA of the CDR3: TGTGCCACCAGTAGCAGGGTTGGAGATACGCAGTATTTT.

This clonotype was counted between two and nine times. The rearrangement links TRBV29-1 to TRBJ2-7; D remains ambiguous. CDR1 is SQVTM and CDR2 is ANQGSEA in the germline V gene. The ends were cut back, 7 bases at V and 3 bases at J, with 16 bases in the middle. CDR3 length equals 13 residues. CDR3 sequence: CSARPSPYYEQYF. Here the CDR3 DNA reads TGCAGCGCACGGCCCTCACCCTACTACGAGCAGTACTTC.

The CDR3 bases are TGTGCCAGTGGACAGGGGGCGCCGGGCTCCTACGAGCAGTACTTC. Its translation is CASGQGAPGSYEQYF. V gene TRBV28 combines with J gene TRBJ2-7; 11 bases align to TRBD1. The ends lost 9 bases at V and 0 bases at J; junction bases unmatched: 7. This CDR3 is built from 15 residues. Germline V CDR1 and CDR2: MDHEN, SYDVKM.

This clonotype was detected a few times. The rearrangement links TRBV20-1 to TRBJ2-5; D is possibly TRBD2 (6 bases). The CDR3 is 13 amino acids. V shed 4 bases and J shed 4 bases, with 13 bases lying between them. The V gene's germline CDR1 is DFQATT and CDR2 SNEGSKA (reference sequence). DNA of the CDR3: TGCAGTGCTATAGCCTACGGGGGAGAGACCCAGTACTTC. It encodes CSAIAYGGETQYF.

Here the CDR3 reads CATSVGRGQGDTGELFF. The CDR3, as DNA: TGTGCCACCAGTGTTGGACGGGGACAGGGCGACACCGGGGAGCTGTTTTTT. The chain couples TRBV24-1 to TRBJ2-2; 9 bases agree with TRBD1. The V gene end was trimmed by 5 bases and the J gene end by 3 bases; junction bases not matched to a gene: 9. Germline CDR1 and CDR2: KGHDR and SFDVKD. The length of the CDR3 is 17 residues.

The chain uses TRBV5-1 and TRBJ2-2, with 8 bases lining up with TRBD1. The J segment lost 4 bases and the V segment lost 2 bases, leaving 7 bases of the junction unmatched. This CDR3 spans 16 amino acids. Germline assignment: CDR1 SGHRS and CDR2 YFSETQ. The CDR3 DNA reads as TGCGCCAGCAGCTTCGAGACAGGGGCCCTCACCGGGGAGCTGTTTTTT. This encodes CASSFETGALTGELFF.

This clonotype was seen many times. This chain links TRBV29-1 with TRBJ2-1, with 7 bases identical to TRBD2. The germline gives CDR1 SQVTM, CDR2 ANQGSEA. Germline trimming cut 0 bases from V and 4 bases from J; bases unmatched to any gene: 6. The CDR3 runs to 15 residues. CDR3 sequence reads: CSVEDGLAAYNEQFF. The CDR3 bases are TGCAGCGTTGAAGATGGGCTAGCGGCGTACAATGAGCAGTTCTTC.

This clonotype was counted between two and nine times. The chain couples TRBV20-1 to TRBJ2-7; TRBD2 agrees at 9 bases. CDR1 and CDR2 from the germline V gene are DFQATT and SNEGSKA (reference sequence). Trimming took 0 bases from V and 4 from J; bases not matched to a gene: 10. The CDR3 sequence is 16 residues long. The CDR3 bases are TGCAGTGCTAGAGACAACCTTCTAGCGGGACTATACGAGCAGTACTTC. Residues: CSARDNLLAGLYEQYF.

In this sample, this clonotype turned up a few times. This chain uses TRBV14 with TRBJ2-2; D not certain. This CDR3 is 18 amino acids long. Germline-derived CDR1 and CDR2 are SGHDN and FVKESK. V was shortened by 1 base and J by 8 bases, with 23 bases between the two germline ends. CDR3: CASSQGVSRRLTRGELFF. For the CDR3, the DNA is TGTGCCAGCAGCCAAGGGGTTTCACGACGGCTAACACGAGGGGAGCTGTTTTTT. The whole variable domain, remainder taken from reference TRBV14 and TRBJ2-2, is EAGVTQFPSHSVIEKGQTVTLRCDPISGHDNLYWYRRVMGKEIKFLLHFVKESKQDESGMPNNRFLAERTGGTYSTLKVQPAELEDSGVYFCASSQGVSRRLTRGELFFGEGSRLTVL.

CDR3 amino acids: CASSLGRYQPQHF. The CDR3 DNA sequence: TGTGCCAGCAGCTTAGGTCGATATCAGCCCCAGCATTTT. The chain couples TRBV7-8 to TRBJ1-5; unclear D gene. Trimming shortened V by 1 base and J by 5 bases, and 6 bases separated the two germline ends. The V gene's germline CDR1 is SGHVS and CDR2 FQNEAQ. This CDR3 contains 13 residues.